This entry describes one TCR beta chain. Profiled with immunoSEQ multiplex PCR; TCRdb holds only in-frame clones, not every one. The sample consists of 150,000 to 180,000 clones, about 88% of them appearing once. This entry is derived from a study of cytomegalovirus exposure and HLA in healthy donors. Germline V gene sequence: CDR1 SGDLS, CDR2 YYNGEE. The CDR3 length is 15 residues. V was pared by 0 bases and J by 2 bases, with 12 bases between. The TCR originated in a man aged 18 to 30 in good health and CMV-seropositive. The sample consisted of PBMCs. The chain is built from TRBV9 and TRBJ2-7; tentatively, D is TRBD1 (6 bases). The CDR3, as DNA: TGTGCCAGCAGCGTAGGGGGGCAGGCTGCCTACGAGCAGTACTTC. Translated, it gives CASSVGGQAAYEQYF.